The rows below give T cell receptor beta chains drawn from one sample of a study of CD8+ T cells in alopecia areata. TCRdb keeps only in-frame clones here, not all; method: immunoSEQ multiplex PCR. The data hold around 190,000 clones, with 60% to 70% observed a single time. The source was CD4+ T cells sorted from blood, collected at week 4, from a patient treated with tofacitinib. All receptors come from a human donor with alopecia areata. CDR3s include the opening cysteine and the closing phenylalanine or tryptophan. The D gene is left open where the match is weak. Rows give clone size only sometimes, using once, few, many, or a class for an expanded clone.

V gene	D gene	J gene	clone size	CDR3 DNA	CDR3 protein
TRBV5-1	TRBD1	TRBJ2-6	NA	TGCGCCAGCAGCCAGGGACAGTCCTTTGCTGGGGCCAACGTCCTGACTTTC	CASSQGQSFAGANVLTF
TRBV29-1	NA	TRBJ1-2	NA	TGCAGCGTTGAGTCGGACCGAATCTATGGCTACACCTTC	CSVESDRIYGYTF
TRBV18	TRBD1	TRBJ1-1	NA	TGTGCCAGCTCTCGATCGGACAGGGGCGGCACTGAAGCTTTCTTT	CASSRSDRGGTEAFF
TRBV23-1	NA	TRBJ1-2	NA	TGCGCCAGCAGTCATCAACCGGGACCTTCGGGTGGCTACACCTTC	CASSHQPGPSGGYTF
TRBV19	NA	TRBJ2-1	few	TGTGCCAGTAGTATGAGAAGGAATGAGCAGTTCTTC	CASSMRRNEQFF
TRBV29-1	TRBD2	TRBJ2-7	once	TGCAGCGTACGGGAGGGCCCCTACGAGCAGTACTTC	CSVREGPYEQYF
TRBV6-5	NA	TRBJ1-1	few	TGTGCCAGCAGTTACCGCTGGCCAGGGCCAAACACTGAAGCTTTCTTT	CASSYRWPGPNTEAFF
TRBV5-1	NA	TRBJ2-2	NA	TGCGCCAGCAGCCACTTCGACTCCGGGGAGCTGTTTTTT	CASSHFDSGELFF
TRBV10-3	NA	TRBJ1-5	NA	TGTGCCATCAGCTCCTCCAGGGGCAATCAGCCCCAGCATTTT	CAISSSRGNQPQHF
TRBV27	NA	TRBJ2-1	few	TGTGCCAGCAGTTTAGGGTCAGGACGGACCAATTCCAATGAGCAGTTCTTC	CASSLGSGRTNSNEQFF
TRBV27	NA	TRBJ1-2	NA	TGTGCCAGCAGTCCAGACCTCGGTTATGGCTACACCTTC	CASSPDLGYGYTF
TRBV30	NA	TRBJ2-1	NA	TGTGCCTGGACTAGTTACAATGAGCAGTTCTTC	CAWTSYNEQFF
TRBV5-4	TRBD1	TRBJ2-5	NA	TGTGCCAGCAGCCTGGGGGACAGCCAAGAGACCCAGTACTTC	CASSLGDSQETQYF
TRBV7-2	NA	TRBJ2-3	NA	TGTGCCAGCAACTTGCTTTTGATGGATACGCAGTATTTT	CASNLLLMDTQYF
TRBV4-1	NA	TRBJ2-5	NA	TGCGCCAGCAGCCAGCCTAGCCGAAAAGAGACCCAGTACTTC	CASSQPSRKETQYF
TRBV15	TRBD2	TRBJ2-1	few	TGTGCCACCAGCGGTAGACTAGCGGGAGACCGAAGGTATGAGCAGTTCTTC	CATSGRLAGDRRYEQFF
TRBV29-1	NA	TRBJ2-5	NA	TGCAGCGTTCTCCCGCGGGGGCTACGGCAAGAGACCCAGTACTTC	CSVLPRGLRQETQYF
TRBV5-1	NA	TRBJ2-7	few	TGCGCCAGCAGCTTGGGGGACGGAGTCTACGAGCAGTACTTC	CASSLGDGVYEQYF
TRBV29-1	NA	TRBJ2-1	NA	TGCGGCTACCCGTGGTACAATGAGCAGTTCTTC	CGYPWYNEQFF
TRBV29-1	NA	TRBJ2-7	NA	TGCAGCGTTGAAGAATCTGGCGAGCAGTACTTC	CSVEESGEQYF
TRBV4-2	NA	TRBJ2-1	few	TGTGCCAGCAGCCAAGGGGTCTACAATGAGCAGTTCTTC	CASSQGVYNEQFF
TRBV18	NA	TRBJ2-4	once	TGTGCCAGCTCACCACAAACAGCTGAAAACATTCAGTACTTC	CASSPQTAENIQYF
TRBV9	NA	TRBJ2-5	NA	TGTGCCAGCAGCGTAGGGGATAGTTGGGAGACCCAGTACTTC	CASSVGDSWETQYF
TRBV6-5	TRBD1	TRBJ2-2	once	TGTGCCAGCAGTGTCGGACAGGGGCGGACCGGGGAGCTGTTTTTT	CASSVGQGRTGELFF
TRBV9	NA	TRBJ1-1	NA	TGTGCCAGCAGCGTATCGGCGGGCGGAACAGAAGCTTTCTTT	CASSVSAGGTEAFF
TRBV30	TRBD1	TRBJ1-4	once	TGTGCCTGGACGGGACAGGGGGATGAAAAACTGTTTTTT	CAWTGQGDEKLFF
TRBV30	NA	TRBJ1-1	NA	TGTGCCTGGGATGGACAGATGAACACTGAAGCTTTCTTT	CAWDGQMNTEAFF
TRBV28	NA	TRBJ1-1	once	TGTGCCAGCAGTTTGAGGCCTGGAGTGGGGAACACTGAAGCTTTCTTT	CASSLRPGVGNTEAFF
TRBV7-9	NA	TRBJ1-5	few	TGTGCCAGCAGTAGGGTCGCCAATCAGCCCCAGCATTTT	CASSRVANQPQHF
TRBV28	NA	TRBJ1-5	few	TGTGCCAGCAGTTTATCGGCAGGGCTTAGCAATCAGCCCCAGCATTTT	CASSLSAGLSNQPQHF
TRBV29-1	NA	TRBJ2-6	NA	TGCAGCGTTGAGGGGCAGGAGCGGGCCAACGTCCTGACTTTC	CSVEGQERANVLTF
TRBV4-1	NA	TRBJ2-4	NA	TGCGCCAGCAGCCACCAGAGCCCCAAAAACATTCAGTACTTC	CASSHQSPKNIQYF
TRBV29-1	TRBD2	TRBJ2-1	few	TGCAGCGTTGACCGGACTAGCGCGAGCAATGAGCAGTTCTTC	CSVDRTSASNEQFF
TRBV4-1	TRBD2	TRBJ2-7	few	TGCGCCAGCAGCCAAACTATGACTAGCGGGAGGGCCGGCGAGCAGTACTTC	CASSQTMTSGRAGEQYF
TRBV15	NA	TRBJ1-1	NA	TGTGCCACCAGCAGAGCCAGGATCACTGAAGCTTTCTTT	CATSRARITEAFF
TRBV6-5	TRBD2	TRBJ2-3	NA	TGTGCCAGCAACGGACTAGCGGGGACAGATACGCAGTATTTT	CASNGLAGTDTQYF
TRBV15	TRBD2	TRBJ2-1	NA	TGTGCCACCAGCGGCGGACTAGCGGGAGGGAATGAGCAGTTCTTC	CATSGGLAGGNEQFF
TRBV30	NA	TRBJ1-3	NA	TGTGCCTGGAGTCGGGGAAACACCATATATTTT	CAWSRGNTIYF
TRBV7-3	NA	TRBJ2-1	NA	TGTGCCAGCAGCTACGACCTCTACAATGAGCAGTTCTTC	CASSYDLYNEQFF
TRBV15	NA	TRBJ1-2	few	TGTGCCACCTCCCGACCGGGCCTGCTAGATGGCTACACCTTC	CATSRPGLLDGYTF
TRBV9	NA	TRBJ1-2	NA	TGTGCCAGCAGCGTAGAGGTGGGAAACTATGGCTACACCTTC	CASSVEVGNYGYTF
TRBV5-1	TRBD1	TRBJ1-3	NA	TGCGCCAGCAGACCTGGGACAGGGGACACCATATATTTT	CASRPGTGDTIYF
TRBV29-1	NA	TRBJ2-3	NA	TGCAGCCCGTCAACAACAGATACGCAGTATTTT	CSPSTTDTQYF
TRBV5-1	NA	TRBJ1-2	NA	TGCGCCTCCGGGTCTAACTATGGCTACACCTTC	CASGSNYGYTF
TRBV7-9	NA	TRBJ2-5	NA	TGTGCCAGCAGCCAAATCCCACAAGAGACCCAGTACTTC	CASSQIPQETQYF
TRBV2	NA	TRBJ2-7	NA	TGTGCCAGCAGTGCCGACAAGGCCTATTACGAGCAGTACTTC	CASSADKAYYEQYF
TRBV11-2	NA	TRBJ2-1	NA	TGTGCCAGCAGCTTGCGGGCCACCACCTACAATGAGCAGTTCTTC	CASSLRATTYNEQFF
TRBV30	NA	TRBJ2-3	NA	TGTGCCTGGAGTACTAGCCGGGCAGATACGCAGTATTTT	CAWSTSRADTQYF
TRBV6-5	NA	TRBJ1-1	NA	TGTACAAGGACTGAAGCTTTCTTT	CTRTEAFF
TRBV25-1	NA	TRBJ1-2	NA	TGTGCCAGCAGATCGGCAGGGAATTTGCGGGGCTACACCTTC	CASRSAGNLRGYTF
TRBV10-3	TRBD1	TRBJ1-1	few	TGTGCCATCAGTGGGGACAGCCGGACTGAAGCTTTCTTT	CAISGDSRTEAFF
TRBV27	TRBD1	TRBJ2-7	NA	TGTGCCAGCAGTTTCTTGGACAGGGAACATCCGTACTTC	CASSFLDREHPYF
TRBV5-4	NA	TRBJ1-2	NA	TGTGCCAGCAGCAAACAGGGACCCAACTATGGCTACACCTTC	CASSKQGPNYGYTF
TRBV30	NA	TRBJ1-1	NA	TGTGCCTGGAGACGCGGGCTGAACACTGAAGCTTTCTTT	CAWRRGLNTEAFF